These 7 T cell receptor beta chains originate from one sample sequenced in a study of regulatory T cells in long-lasting Graves disease. Arm-PCR with iRepertoire HTBI primers amplified the CDR3 regions for these TCR beta libraries. Each CDR3 protein is one row after TCRdb ran MiXCR on the multiplex PCR reads. The data contain around 340,000 distinct CDR3 sequences, about 19% of them singletons. Time point given: persistent/refractory GD, antithyroid drugs over 5 years with positive TRAb. PBMC-extracted RNA yielded the TCR library. Sample: peripheral blood mononuclear cells (PBMCs), taken when the disease was refractory, from a patient treated with antithyroid drugs. The receptors were gathered from a female donor with Graves disease.

V usage is TRBV30 and J usage is TRBJ2-7; 9 positions match TRBD1. After removal of 4 bases from V and 6 bases from J, the junction contained 7 bases not matched to a gene. CDR3 length: 13 amino acids. The germline CDR1 and CDR2 sequences are GTSNPN and SVGIG (reference sequence). Here the CDR3 reads CAWKPGQGGEQYF. The DNA of the CDR3 is TGTGCCTGGAAACCGGGACAGGGTGGCGAGCAGTACTTC.

This clonotype came up a few times. The chain has TRBV5-6 and TRBJ2-7; 9 bases map to TRBD1. V gave up 5 bases and J gave up 2 bases; unmatched junction bases: 5. The CDR3 has 14 amino acids. Germline lookup yields CDR1 SGHDT and CDR2 YYEEEE. The CDR3 DNA follows: TGTGCCAGCAGACTACGACAGGGGGCCTACGAGCAGTACTTC. Its translation is CASRLRQGAYEQYF.

The table lists this clonotype with a few counts. This chain uses TRBV24-1 with TRBJ1-4; a weak D match, TRBD1 (5 bases). V gave up 9 bases and J gave up 11 bases, with 15 bases separating them. This CDR3 is built from 12 residues. The germline CDR1 and CDR2 sequences are KGHDR and SFDVKD. The CDR3 protein is CATRDGVGKLFF. CDR3 DNA sequence: TGTGCCACCCGGGACGGGGTCGGCAAACTGTTTTTT.

The genes are TRBV5-1 and TRBJ2-2, with 7 bases fitting TRBD1. This CDR3 has 15 amino acids. Unmatched junction bases numbered 6, after V lost 4 bases and J lost 3 bases. Germline assignment: CDR1 SGHRS and CDR2 YFSETQ. CDR3 in amino acids: CASSPQGVDTGELFF. DNA for the CDR3: TGCGCCAGCAGCCCCCAGGGGGTGGACACCGGGGAGCTGTTTTTT.

This clonotype was detected a few times. CDR3 amino acids: CSADRDEKLFF. The CDR3 region has the DNA TGCAGCGCAGACAGGGATGAAAAACTGTTTTTT. The J gene is TRBJ1-4, the V gene TRBV29-1; 7 positions agree with TRBD1. V trimming: 7 bases; J trimming: 6 bases; junction bases outside the gene matches: 2. Germline loops: CDR1 SQVTM, CDR2 ANQGSEA. CDR3 length: 11 residues.

V is TRBV20-1 and J is TRBJ1-5; 7 positions match TRBD1. This CDR3 region has 18 residues. Germline V lookup: CDR1 DFQATT, CDR2 SNEGSKA (reference sequence). V lost 4 bases, J lost 0 bases, and 15 bases stayed unmatched. CDR3 DNA sequence: TGCAGTGCTAAAGCCAACAGGGGAGGAACTTATAGCAATCAGCCCCAGCATTTT. Amino acids: CSAKANRGGTYSNQPQHF.

This clonotype was counted ten times or more. The CDR3 is CASSAGTRGYEQYF. The DNA of the CDR3 is TGTGCCAGCAGTGCCGGGACTCGCGGCTACGAGCAGTACTTC. The V and J genes are TRBV27 and TRBJ2-7, with a weak D call TRBD2 (6 bases). Germline V gene lookup returns CDR1 MNHEY and CDR2 SMNVEV (reference sequence). The CDR3 contains 14 residues. V gave up 5 bases and J gave up 3 bases, with 14 bases separating them.